Described below is a single T cell receptor beta chain sequence and its context. Its antigen specificity is not known. Being a mouse receptor, it is described with mouse gene labels and germline sequences. These data belong to a study of tissue T cells after allogeneic stem cell transplantation (dated by TCRdb to 2021 to 2024). As for the study more broadly: The study profiled TCR beta repertoires in many tissues obtained from research autopsies of patients with and without GVHD, and also in mouse models of GVHD. The human arm was conducted as a prospective observational study, and neither blinding nor randomization was performed.

Read against the paper, the sample's time point label means: mouse harvest day 7 after allogeneic transplant. Each mouse graft, delivered by tail vein injection, combined 10^6 splenic CD5+ T cells with 10^7 T-cell-depleted bone marrow cells. GVHD in mice was modeled with a major MHC-mismatch B6 (H2b) into BALB/c (H2d) model, and tissues were profiled at day 7 or 14. On day 7 or 14 post-transplant, mouse tissues and retro-orbital blood were harvested with separate sterile tools for each animal, and livers were flushed before harvest. Before genomic DNA isolation with the DNeasy Blood & Tissue Kit, mouse tissues were minced with razor blades in buffered saline. Library preparation used the immunoSEQ multiplex PCR assay. Adaptive Biotechnologies performed TCRbeta CDR3 sequencing at survey depth and reported CDR3 sequences, V/J genes, productive frequency, and template counts. Amplification of TCR beta CDR3 regions was performed from genomic DNA rather than from RNA. For the original study's pipeline: Jensen-Shannon divergence was used to quantify pairwise repertoire overlap between tissues, with a value of 1 indicating complete divergence and a value of 0 indicating identical repertoires. Based on pairwise JSD values, tissues were grouped by single-linkage agglomerative hierarchical clustering, and the results were shown as dendrograms. GLIPH2 was run on all patient samples with simulation_depth 1000, kmer_min_depth 3, cdr3_length_cutoff 8, keeping groups with more than two unique CDR3s. A standardized tissue-overlap score was generated by extrapolating Jaccard GLIPH-group overlap across patients to a standard repertoire size of 1000 clones. To look at how diversity was associated with clinical or experimental variables, linear mixed-effect models were used, with tissue treated as a fixed effect and individual treated as a random effect. In its TCRdb copy, this immuneACCESS table keeps in-frame sequences only and misses some clones. Where compared with another copy, unresolved V genes explain less than half of these, and the others have no known cause. V, J and clone size reflect that table, while D and trimming were determined from the DNA. In this sample the table shows 1,400 or so clones, around 55% of which occur a single time. The ten largest clones add up to about 13% of the sample.

Overall results and qualifications from the work: The patient cohort was small and varied clinically, and sampling depth was recognized as a limitation. Few T cell clones were found to be shared across patients, but shared repertoire signatures across patients were revealed in a tissue-specific fashion by motif-based clustering. Which tissue TCRs were alloreactive or antigen-specific was not determined in the study, and some clones might have been persisting host cells. Within patients, how anatomically similar tissues were was a major factor shaping TCR repertoire composition, regardless of disease or transplant status. In both patients and mice, T cells from blood and spleen picked up only a limited part of the TCR repertoire that was detected in tissues.

Sequencing was performed on liver tissue. This TCR derives from a female BALB/c mouse given C57BL/6 T cells with graft-versus-host disease after an allogeneic hematopoietic cell transplant.

Incomplete CDR3 DNA: TGTGCCAGCAGCTTCTCTGGGGGTGCAGAAACGCTGTAT. It translates as CASSFSGGAETLY. The CDR3 in its entirety is CASSFSGGAETLYF. This chain is built from TRBV4 and TRBJ2-3; the best D guess is TRBD2, with 6 bases matching. The read ends 1 residue early relative to the CDR3; the germline J gene fills the gap. CDR3 length: 14 amino acids, cysteine to phenylalanine. The DNA shown is the part of the CDR3 that was read: 39 bases, in frame from base 1. The trim is 4 bases for V and 1 base for J, with a gap of 9 bases between the germline ends. CDR1 and CDR2 (LGHDT, YNNKQL) derive from the germline V gene (reference sequence).